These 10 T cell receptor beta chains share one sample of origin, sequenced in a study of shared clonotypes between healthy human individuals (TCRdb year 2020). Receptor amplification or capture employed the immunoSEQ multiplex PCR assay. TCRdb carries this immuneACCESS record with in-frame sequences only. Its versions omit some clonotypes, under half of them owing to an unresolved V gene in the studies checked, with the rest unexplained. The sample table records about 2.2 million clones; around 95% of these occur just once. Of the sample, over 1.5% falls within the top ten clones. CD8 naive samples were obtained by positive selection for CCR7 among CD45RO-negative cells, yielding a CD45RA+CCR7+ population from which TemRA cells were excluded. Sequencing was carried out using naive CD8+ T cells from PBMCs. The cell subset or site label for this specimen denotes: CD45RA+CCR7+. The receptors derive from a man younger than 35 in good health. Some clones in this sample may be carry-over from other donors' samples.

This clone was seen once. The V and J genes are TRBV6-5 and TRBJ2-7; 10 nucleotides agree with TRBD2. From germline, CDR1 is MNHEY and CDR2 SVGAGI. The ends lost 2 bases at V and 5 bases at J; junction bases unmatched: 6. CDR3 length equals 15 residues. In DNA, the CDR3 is TGTGCCAGCAGTTACGTAGCGGGAGGCGCGCACGAGCAGTACTTC. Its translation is CASSYVAGGAHEQYF.

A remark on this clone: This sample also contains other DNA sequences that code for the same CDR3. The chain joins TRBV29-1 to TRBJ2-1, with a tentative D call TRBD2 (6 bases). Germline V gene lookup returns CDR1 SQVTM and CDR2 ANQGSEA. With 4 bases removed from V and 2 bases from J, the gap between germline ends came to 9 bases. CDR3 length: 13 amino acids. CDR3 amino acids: CSVAGGAYNEQFF. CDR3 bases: TGCAGCGTTGCCGGAGGGGCCTACAATGAGCAGTTCTTC.

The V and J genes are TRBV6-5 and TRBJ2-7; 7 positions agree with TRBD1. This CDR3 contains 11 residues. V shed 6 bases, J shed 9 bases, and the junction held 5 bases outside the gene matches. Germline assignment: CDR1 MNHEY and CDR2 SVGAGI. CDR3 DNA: TGTGCCAGCAGAGGACAGGCCGGGCAGTACTTC. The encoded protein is CASRGQAGQYF.

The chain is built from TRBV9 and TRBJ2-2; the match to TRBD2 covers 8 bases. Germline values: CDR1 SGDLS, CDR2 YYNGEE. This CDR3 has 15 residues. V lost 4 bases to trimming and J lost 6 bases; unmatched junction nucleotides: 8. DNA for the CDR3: TGTGCCAGCAGCTACGGGACTAGGAGCCCCGGGGAGCTGTTTTTT. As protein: CASSYGTRSPGELFF. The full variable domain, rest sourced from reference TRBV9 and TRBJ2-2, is DSGVTQTPKHLITATGQRVTLRCSPRSGDLSVYWYQQSLDQGLQFLIQYYNGEERAKGNILERFSAQQFPDLHSELNLSSLELGDSALYFCASSYGTRSPGELFFGEGSRLTVL.

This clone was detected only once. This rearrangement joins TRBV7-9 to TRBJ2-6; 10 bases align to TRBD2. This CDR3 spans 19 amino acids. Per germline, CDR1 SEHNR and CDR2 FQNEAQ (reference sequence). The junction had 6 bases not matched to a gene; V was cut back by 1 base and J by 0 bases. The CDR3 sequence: CASSLGLAGAYSGANVLTF. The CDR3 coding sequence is TGTGCCAGCAGCTTAGGGCTAGCGGGAGCGTACTCTGGGGCCAACGTCCTGACTTTC.

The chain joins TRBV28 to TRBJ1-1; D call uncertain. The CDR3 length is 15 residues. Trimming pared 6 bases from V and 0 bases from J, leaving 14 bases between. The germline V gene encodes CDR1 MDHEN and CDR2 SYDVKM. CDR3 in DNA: TGTGCCAGCAGATGGATAGTGGGCCTGAACACTGAAGCTTTCTTT. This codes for CASRWIVGLNTEAFF.

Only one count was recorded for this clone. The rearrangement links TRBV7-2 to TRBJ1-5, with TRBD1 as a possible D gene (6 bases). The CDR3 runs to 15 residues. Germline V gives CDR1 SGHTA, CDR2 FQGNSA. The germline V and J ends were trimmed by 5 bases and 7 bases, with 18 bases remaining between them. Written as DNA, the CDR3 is TGTGCCAGCAGCCCCCCTATGGGGGCGGGGCAGCCCCAGCATTTT. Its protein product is CASSPPMGAGQPQHF.

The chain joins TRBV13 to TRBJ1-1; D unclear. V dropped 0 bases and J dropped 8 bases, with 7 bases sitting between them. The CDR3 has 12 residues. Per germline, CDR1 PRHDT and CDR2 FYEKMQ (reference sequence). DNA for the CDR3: TGTGCCAGCAGCTTAGGTCTCTCGGAAGCTTTCTTT. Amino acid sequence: CASSLGLSEAFF.

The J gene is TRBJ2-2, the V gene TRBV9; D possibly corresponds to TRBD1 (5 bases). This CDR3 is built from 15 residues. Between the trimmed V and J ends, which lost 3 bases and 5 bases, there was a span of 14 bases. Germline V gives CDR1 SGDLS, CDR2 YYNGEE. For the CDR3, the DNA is TGTGCCAGCAGCGCGAGAGAGCAGGGTACCGGGGAGCTGTTTTTT. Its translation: CASSAREQGTGELFF.

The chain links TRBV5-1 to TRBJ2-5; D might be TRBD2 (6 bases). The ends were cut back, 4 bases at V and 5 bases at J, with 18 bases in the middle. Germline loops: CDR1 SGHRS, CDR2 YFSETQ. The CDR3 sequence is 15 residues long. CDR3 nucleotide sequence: TGCGCCAGCAGCAGCGGGCGGCGGGGCATGGAGACCCAGTACTTC. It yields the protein CASSSGRRGMETQYF. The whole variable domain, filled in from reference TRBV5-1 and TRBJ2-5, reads KAGVTQTPRYLIKTRGQQVTLSCSPISGHRSVSWYQQTPGQGLQFLFEYFSETQRNKGNFPGRFSGRQFSNSRSEMNVSTLELGDSALYLCASSSGRRGMETQYFGPGTRLLVL.